This is a list of T cell receptor beta chains from one sample in a study of blood T cell dynamics during melanoma immunotherapy. Sequenced by immunoSEQ multiplex PCR; TCRdb stores in-frame clones only, minus some. The repertoire consists of over 10,000 clones, with 84% occurring once and the leading ten covering roughly 10%. The sequencing here drew on blood, taken from a patient treated with checkpoint blockade. These receptors originate from a human donor with melanoma. Both conserved end residues are part of each CDR3. D genes are given only for firm matches. Clone size is stated in some rows and not others, as once, few, many or a class when expanded.

v_call	j_call	d_call	clone_size	cdr3_aa	cdr3_nt
TRBV20-1	TRBJ1-1	NA	NA	CITRGGTEAFF	TGCATAACTCGGGGGGGTACTGAAGCTTTCTTT
TRBV11-3	TRBJ2-7	TRBD2	once	CASSLGGGYEQYF	TGTGCCAGCAGCTTAGGGGGGGGCTACGAGCAGTACTTC
TRBV2	TRBJ1-1	TRBD1	NA	CAIHRDSLISEAFF	TGTGCAATCCACCGGGACAGCCTTATATCGGAAGCTTTCTTT
TRBV15	TRBJ2-5	TRBD2	NA	CATSTGRGGAETQYF	TGTGCCACCAGCACCGGGCGCGGGGGGGCGGAGACCCAGTACTTC
TRBV5-6	TRBJ2-2	NA	NA	CASRLAEVGELFF	TGTGCCAGCAGACTGGCGGAGGTCGGGGAGCTGTTTTTT
TRBV19	TRBJ1-1	NA	NA	CASRGEGARSEAFF	TGTGCCAGTAGAGGGGAAGGGGCGCGTTCTGAAGCTTTCTTT
TRBV28	TRBJ2-3	TRBD2	NA	CASRRTSGRGDTQYF	TGTGCCAGCAGGCGGACTAGCGGGAGAGGAGATACGCAGTATTTT
TRBV6-1	TRBJ1-5	TRBD1	NA	CASSIQGSNQPQHF	TGTGCCAGCAGCATACAGGGGAGCAATCAGCCCCAGCATTTT
TRBV10-2	TRBJ2-1	TRBD1	NA	CASRRDRVGYNEQFF	TGCGCCAGCAGACGCGACAGGGTCGGCTACAATGAGCAGTTCTTC
TRBV5-1	TRBJ2-7	NA	NA	CASREGDPYEQYF	TGCGCCAGCAGGGAGGGGGACCCCTACGAGCAGTACTTC
TRBV7-2	TRBJ2-1	NA	NA	CASSTSQGGNEQFF	TGTGCCAGCAGCACGAGTCAGGGGGGCAATGAGCAGTTCTTC
TRBV5-6	TRBJ2-2	NA	NA	CASSPWMGGELFF	TGTGCCAGCAGCCCTTGGATGGGCGGGGAGCTGTTTTTT
TRBV5-1	TRBJ2-6	TRBD1	NA	CASSHRTGDSGANVLTF	TGCGCCAGCAGCCATAGGACAGGGGATTCTGGGGCCAACGTCCTGACTTTC
TRBV6-6	TRBJ2-3	NA	NA	CASSPGRGAYTDTQYF	TGTGCCAGCAGCCCCGGGCGGGGAGCCTACACAGATACGCAGTATTTT
TRBV27	TRBJ2-5	NA	NA	CASSLPPPQETQYF	TGTGCCAGCAGCCTACCCCCTCCCCAAGAGACCCAGTACTTC
TRBV28	TRBJ2-7	NA	NA	CASTLGGQAHEQYF	TGTGCCAGCACCCTTGGGGGCCAAGCCCACGAGCAGTACTTC
TRBV29-1	TRBJ1-1	NA	few	CSAGPRRNTEAFF	TGCAGCGCAGGCCCCCGTCGGAACACTGAAGCTTTCTTT
TRBV11-3	TRBJ2-2	NA	NA	CASSRRGFTGELFF	TGTGCCAGCAGCCGCAGGGGATTCACCGGGGAGCTGTTTTTT
TRBV6-5	TRBJ2-5	TRBD2	NA	CASSYSLAGLEETQYF	TGTGCCAGCAGTTACTCTCTAGCGGGACTGGAAGAGACCCAGTACTTC
TRBV11-3	TRBJ2-5	NA	NA	CASSPNMGETQYF	TGTGCCAGCAGCCCCAACATGGGGGAGACCCAGTACTTC
TRBV18	TRBJ2-6	NA	NA	CASSSLSQTGTGANVLTF	TGTGCCAGCTCATCCCTATCCCAAACAGGGACCGGGGCCAACGTCCTGACTTTC
TRBV29-1	TRBJ2-7	NA	NA	CSVEEMGQGPYEQYF	TGCAGCGTTGAAGAAATGGGGCAGGGACCCTACGAGCAGTACTTC
TRBV29-1	TRBJ1-1	NA	once	CSALPLTDEAFF	TGCAGCGCCCTGCCGTTGACAGACGAAGCTTTCTTT
TRBV10-2	TRBJ2-7	TRBD1	NA	CASSMTGYEQYF	TGCGCCAGCAGTATGACAGGGTACGAGCAGTACTTC
TRBV28	TRBJ2-3	NA	NA	CASSFLSGTDTQYF	TGTGCCAGCAGTTTTCTGAGCGGCACAGATACGCAGTATTTT
TRBV7-2	TRBJ1-2	NA	few	CASSRGANYGYTF	TGTGCCAGCAGCAGGGGAGCTAACTATGGCTACACCTTC
TRBV7-9	TRBJ1-2	NA	few	CASSLDSYGYTF	TGTGCCAGCAGCTTAGACAGCTATGGCTACACCTTC
TRBV6-5	TRBJ2-6	NA	NA	CASTDLGVGANVLTF	TGTGCCAGCACTGACCTGGGCGTTGGGGCCAACGTCCTGACTTTC
TRBV28	TRBJ1-5	TRBD1	NA	CASSLGTGGGGQPQHF	TGTGCCAGCAGTTTGGGGACAGGGGGTGGGGGTCAGCCCCAGCATTTT
TRBV7-9	TRBJ2-7	NA	NA	CASSFVGGAKAYEQYF	TGTGCCAGCAGCTTTGTAGGGGGGGCTAAAGCCTACGAGCAGTACTTC
TRBV28	TRBJ2-5	NA	NA	CASRSQETQYF	TGTGCCAGCAGGTCACAAGAGACCCAGTACTTC
TRBV9	TRBJ2-3	NA	NA	CASSVGEGGLDTQYF	TGTGCCAGCAGCGTAGGTGAGGGAGGCCTGGATACGCAGTATTTT
TRBV27	TRBJ2-1	NA	NA	CASSLWRRNEQFF	TGTGCCAGCAGTTTATGGAGGAGGAATGAGCAGTTCTTC
TRBV6-4	TRBJ2-1	NA	NA	CASSGSTTGTREQFF	TGTGCCAGCAGTGGCTCAACCACCGGGACTCGGGAACAGTTCTTC
TRBV25-1	TRBJ1-1	NA	NA	CASSLTRENTEAFF	TGTGCCAGCAGCCTTACCAGGGAGAACACTGAAGCTTTCTTT
TRBV11-2	TRBJ2-1	NA	NA	CASSLMAAPGNEQFF	TGTGCCAGCAGCTTAATGGCGGCCCCTGGGAATGAGCAGTTCTTC
TRBV7-2	TRBJ2-1	TRBD2	NA	CASSLKAGVYNEQFF	TGTGCCAGCAGCTTAAAAGCGGGGGTATACAATGAGCAGTTCTTC
TRBV9	TRBJ1-4	NA	few	CASSVGPSNEKLFF	TGTGCCAGCAGCGTAGGGCCCTCTAATGAAAAACTGTTTTTT
TRBV6-5	TRBJ1-4	TRBD1	NA	CASSRTGYREKLFF	TGTGCCAGCAGCCGGACAGGGTATCGTGAAAAACTGTTTTTT
TRBV5-8	TRBJ1-2	NA	NA	CASTEGFGLYGYTF	TGTGCCAGCACCGAGGGGTTCGGGCTGTATGGCTACACCTTC
TRBV4-1	TRBJ1-4	NA	once	CASSQGDAKGNEKLFF	TGCGCCAGCAGCCAAGGCGACGCCAAGGGGAATGAAAAACTGTTTTTT
TRBV7-8	TRBJ1-1	NA	NA	CASSPLWGIPEAFF	TGTGCCAGCAGCCCACTGTGGGGGATTCCCGAAGCTTTCTTT
TRBV29-1	TRBJ1-4	NA	NA	CSVALAGIGAEKLFF	TGCAGCGTTGCCCTGGCAGGAATTGGCGCAGAAAAACTGTTTTTT